The present T cell receptor beta chain was sequenced within a study of blood T cells in healthy people across ages. In the case of this clonotype: What it binds is unknown.

It was with a sample-barcoded 5' primer and a J-beta primer mix that a second PCR of roughly 7 to 12 cycles was run. CDR3-containing paired-end reads numbered at least 3 million in each sample. TCRdb re-analysed the 5' RACE reads in MiXCR, keeping a single row per CDR3 protein. Of roughly 680,000 distinct CDR3 sequences listed, approximately 49% are singletons. Germline-derived CDR1 and CDR2 are MGHDK and SYGVNS. V lost 4 bases, J lost 3 bases, and 5 bases stayed unmatched. The CDR3 length is 15 residues. General study results and limits: In long-lived donors, naive CD4+ cell counts and diversity exceeded those of aged donors. Roughly linear age-related decline in beta diversity appeared, significant by age approximately 40.

The chain couples TRBV25-1 to TRBJ1-4; TRBD1 aligns across 7 bases. The receptor was derived from a woman between 55 and 75 years old in good health. The material sequenced was blood. The CDR3 bases are TGTGCCAGCAGTGCCCAGACAGGGCCTAATGAAAAACTGTTTTTT. Its translation: CASSAQTGPNEKLFF.